These T cell receptor beta chains were read from a single sample in a study of control samples from healthy donors and cancer patients. Measured with immunoSEQ multiplex PCR; TCRdb has only the in-frame clones, and not every one. The sample includes about 94,000 clones, about 88% seen only once; the top ten take roughly 1.3%. Sequenced sample: blood. The receptor set was obtained from a woman aged 45 to 65 in good health. Both conserved end residues are part of each CDR3. The D gene is left open where the match is weak. Size is omitted from some rows. Given values are once, few, many or a class for expanded clones.

cdr3_nt: TGTGCCAGCAGCTTGGCAGAAGAGCAGTACTTC
cdr3_aa: CASSLAEEQYF
j_call: TRBJ2-7
d_call: NA
v_call: TRBV5-5
clone_size: NA

cdr3_nt: TGTGCCAGCAGCCCCCCGGGGTCCATAACCTACGAGCAGTACTTC
cdr3_aa: CASSPPGSITYEQYF
j_call: TRBJ2-7
d_call: NA
v_call: TRBV7-9
clone_size: few

cdr3_nt: TGTGCCAGCAGACTGAACACCGGGGAGCTGTTTTTT
cdr3_aa: CASRLNTGELFF
j_call: TRBJ2-2
d_call: NA
v_call: TRBV6-5
clone_size: NA

cdr3_nt: TGTGCCAGCAGCCCCCCAGGCTCCTACAATGAGCAGTTCTTC
cdr3_aa: CASSPPGSYNEQFF
j_call: TRBJ2-1
d_call: NA
v_call: TRBV7-3
clone_size: once

cdr3_nt: TGTGCCAGCAGGTCCGGGTGGACGGACCCTAACTATGGCTACACCTTC
cdr3_aa: CASRSGWTDPNYGYTF
j_call: TRBJ1-2
d_call: NA
v_call: TRBV6-6
clone_size: once

cdr3_nt: TGTGCCAGCAGCCAAGATATTGCGGGACCCGCCCACGAGCAGTACTTC
cdr3_aa: CASSQDIAGPAHEQYF
j_call: TRBJ2-7
d_call: NA
v_call: TRBV3-1/TRBV3-2
clone_size: NA

cdr3_nt: TGCGCCAGCAGCCAATGGAGAGACGAAAACATTCAGTACTTC
cdr3_aa: CASSQWRDENIQYF
j_call: TRBJ2-4
d_call: NA
v_call: TRBV4-1
clone_size: NA

cdr3_nt: TGTGCCAGCAGCGTAGTATCAGGGGCCGGTGGCTACACCTTC
cdr3_aa: CASSVVSGAGGYTF
j_call: TRBJ1-2
d_call: NA
v_call: TRBV9
clone_size: NA

cdr3_nt: TGTGCCAGCGGCCGGGGGGGGAATACCTACGAGCAGTACTTC
cdr3_aa: CASGRGGNTYEQYF
j_call: TRBJ2-7
d_call: TRBD2
v_call: TRBV28
clone_size: NA

cdr3_nt: TGTGCCAGCAGTCTACTAGCGGACTCCTACAATGAGCAGTTCTTC
cdr3_aa: CASSLLADSYNEQFF
j_call: TRBJ2-1
d_call: TRBD2
v_call: TRBV2
clone_size: NA

cdr3_nt: TGTGCCACCAACCCCGGGACCGAAGAGGAGCCCCAGCATTTT
cdr3_aa: CATNPGTEEEPQHF
j_call: TRBJ1-5
d_call: NA
v_call: TRBV24-1
clone_size: NA

cdr3_nt: TGCAGCGTTGCCCAGGTAGCTGGGGCCAACGTCCTGACTTTC
cdr3_aa: CSVAQVAGANVLTF
j_call: TRBJ2-6
d_call: NA
v_call: TRBV29-1
clone_size: NA

cdr3_nt: TGTGCCAGCGACCCGACAGGGATGAACACTGAAGCTTTCTTT
cdr3_aa: CASDPTGMNTEAFF
j_call: TRBJ1-1
d_call: TRBD1
v_call: TRBV28
clone_size: NA

cdr3_nt: TGTGCCAGCAGCTCTCTTGGCCGGGACAGACCATCCTACACCTTC
cdr3_aa: CASSSLGRDRPSYTF
j_call: TRBJ1-2
d_call: TRBD1
v_call: TRBV6-2/TRBV6-3
clone_size: NA

cdr3_nt: TGTGCCAGCAGTTACGACGGGGCAGGCAATCAGCCCCAGCATTTT
cdr3_aa: CASSYDGAGNQPQHF
j_call: TRBJ1-5
d_call: NA
v_call: TRBV6-5
clone_size: NA

cdr3_nt: TGCGCCAGCAGTTTCGATAGGGTTCAGCCCCAGCATTTT
cdr3_aa: CASSFDRVQPQHF
j_call: TRBJ1-5
d_call: NA
v_call: TRBV4-1
clone_size: NA

cdr3_nt: TGTGCCAGCAGCCCTGGGACGGAGAACCCCTCTCAGTTCTTC
cdr3_aa: CASSPGTENPSQFF
j_call: TRBJ2-1
d_call: NA
v_call: TRBV7-2
clone_size: NA

cdr3_nt: TGTGCCAGCAGCTTAGGAGGTCGTCTGGCGGGGACATACAATGAGCAGTTCTTC
cdr3_aa: CASSLGGRLAGTYNEQFF
j_call: TRBJ2-1
d_call: NA
v_call: TRBV7-2
clone_size: once

cdr3_nt: TGTGCCAGCACCTTAGGTACAGGGGCCTATGGCTACACCTTC
cdr3_aa: CASTLGTGAYGYTF
j_call: TRBJ1-2
d_call: TRBD1
v_call: TRBV7-9
clone_size: NA

cdr3_nt: TGTGCCAGCAGCCCGCGGGAGGCGATGCAGTTCTTC
cdr3_aa: CASSPREAMQFF
j_call: TRBJ2-1
d_call: TRBD2
v_call: TRBV7-2
clone_size: NA

cdr3_nt: TGCAGCGTTGAAAACCCCACTAGCGGGATCCCCTACAATGAGCAGTTCTTC
cdr3_aa: CSVENPTSGIPYNEQFF
j_call: TRBJ2-1
d_call: TRBD2
v_call: TRBV29-1
clone_size: once

cdr3_nt: TGTGCCAGCAGCTTGCCGACCGGGGAGCTGTTTTTT
cdr3_aa: CASSLPTGELFF
j_call: TRBJ2-2
d_call: NA
v_call: TRBV11-3
clone_size: NA

cdr3_nt: TGTGCCAGCAGCTTAGCAGGGACTAGCGGGGAGCTGTTTTTT
cdr3_aa: CASSLAGTSGELFF
j_call: TRBJ2-2
d_call: TRBD2
v_call: TRBV7-2
clone_size: NA

cdr3_nt: TGTGCCAGCAACTCTGGGGCCAACGTCCTGACTTTC
cdr3_aa: CASNSGANVLTF
j_call: TRBJ2-6
d_call: NA
v_call: TRBV2
clone_size: NA

cdr3_nt: TGTGCCAGCAGCCCCCGAGGGGACAAAAATAATTCACCCCTCCACTTT
cdr3_aa: CASSPRGDKNNSPLHF
j_call: TRBJ1-6
d_call: NA
v_call: TRBV7-3
clone_size: NA

cdr3_nt: TGCGCCAGCAGCCAAGGGATTTATTCACCCCTCCACTTT
cdr3_aa: CASSQGIYSPLHF
j_call: TRBJ1-6
d_call: NA
v_call: TRBV4-1
clone_size: NA

cdr3_nt: TGTGCCATCAGTGTGGGGACTACAGATACGCAGTATTTT
cdr3_aa: CAISVGTTDTQYF
j_call: TRBJ2-3
d_call: NA
v_call: TRBV10-3
clone_size: NA

cdr3_nt: TGTGCCAGCAGCCGGGGACAGGCCTCCTACGAGCAGTACTTC
cdr3_aa: CASSRGQASYEQYF
j_call: TRBJ2-7
d_call: TRBD1
v_call: TRBV7-2
clone_size: NA

cdr3_nt: TGTGCCAGCAGCTTAGCGGGCGGGAGGAGCTCCTACGAGCAGTACTTC
cdr3_aa: CASSLAGGRSSYEQYF
j_call: TRBJ2-7
d_call: TRBD2
v_call: TRBV7-6
clone_size: NA

cdr3_nt: TGTGCCAGCAGACCTAGCCCCATTGAGGCCCAGCATTTT
cdr3_aa: CASRPSPIEAQHF
j_call: TRBJ1-5
d_call: NA
v_call: TRBV6-2/TRBV6-3
clone_size: NA

cdr3_nt: TGTGCCAGCAGCCAAGCCGGGACTAGCGGGGCTCATCCCTACGAGCAGTACTTC
cdr3_aa: CASSQAGTSGAHPYEQYF
j_call: TRBJ2-7
d_call: TRBD2
v_call: TRBV3-1/TRBV3-2
clone_size: NA

cdr3_nt: TGCGCCAGCAGCTTGGAGCAATCTCGGAGCTACACCTTC
cdr3_aa: CASSLEQSRSYTF
j_call: TRBJ1-2
d_call: NA
v_call: TRBV5-1
clone_size: once

cdr3_nt: TGTGCCAGCAGCGTAGAGGGCGGAACCATCACAGATACGCAGTATTTT
cdr3_aa: CASSVEGGTITDTQYF
j_call: TRBJ2-3
d_call: NA
v_call: TRBV9
clone_size: NA

cdr3_nt: TGCAGCGTCCAGACTAGCGGGAACCGAAACGAGCAGTACTTC
cdr3_aa: CSVQTSGNRNEQYF
j_call: TRBJ2-7
d_call: TRBD2
v_call: TRBV29-1
clone_size: NA

cdr3_nt: TGTGCCAGCAGGACTCTTCGGGGGACAGGGGACTACGAGCAGTACTTC
cdr3_aa: CASRTLRGTGDYEQYF
j_call: TRBJ2-7
d_call: TRBD1
v_call: TRBV27
clone_size: NA

cdr3_nt: TGTGCCAGCAGTGTCCGGGACAGCAATTCACCCCTCCACTTT
cdr3_aa: CASSVRDSNSPLHF
j_call: TRBJ1-6
d_call: TRBD1
v_call: TRBV6-4
clone_size: NA

cdr3_nt: TGTGCCAGCAGCCAAGATCGAGGCAGACAGAACACTGAAGCTTTCTTT
cdr3_aa: CASSQDRGRQNTEAFF
j_call: TRBJ1-1
d_call: NA
v_call: TRBV4-2
clone_size: NA

cdr3_nt: TGTGCCAGCAGCTTAACGGACAGGGGGGCCGCTTTCTTT
cdr3_aa: CASSLTDRGAAFF
j_call: TRBJ1-1
d_call: TRBD1
v_call: TRBV7-3
clone_size: NA

cdr3_nt: TGTGCCAGCATCCCAGGAACAAGAGTAGGGGAGGGAAAACTGTTTTTT
cdr3_aa: CASIPGTRVGEGKLFF
j_call: TRBJ1-4
d_call: NA
v_call: TRBV28
clone_size: NA

cdr3_nt: TGCGCCAGCAGTCCTAGCGGGAGGGGCCAGGGGTTCACAGATACGCAGTATTTT
cdr3_aa: CASSPSGRGQGFTDTQYF
j_call: TRBJ2-3
d_call: TRBD2
v_call: TRBV10-1
clone_size: NA

cdr3_nt: TGTGCCAGCAGCTTAGATGGGCCCAGGATGGGACAGGGGGCAGAGACCCAGTACTTC
cdr3_aa: CASSLDGPRMGQGAETQYF
j_call: TRBJ2-5
d_call: TRBD1
v_call: TRBV11-3
clone_size: NA

cdr3_nt: TGTGCCAGCAGTGAAAGGGGGACAGCCACTGCGGAGACCCAGTACTTC
cdr3_aa: CASSERGTATAETQYF
j_call: TRBJ2-5
d_call: TRBD1
v_call: TRBV27
clone_size: NA

cdr3_nt: TGTGCCAGCACAGGGCCTACCTCGCACACTGAAGCTTTCTTT
cdr3_aa: CASTGPTSHTEAFF
j_call: TRBJ1-1
d_call: NA
v_call: TRBV2
clone_size: NA

cdr3_nt: TGTGCCAGCAGCCAAGACTGGGCTAGCGGGGGGGAGCTGTTTTTT
cdr3_aa: CASSQDWASGGELFF
j_call: TRBJ2-2
d_call: TRBD2
v_call: TRBV3-1/TRBV3-2
clone_size: once

cdr3_nt: TGTGCCAGCAGCTTAGCTGCGGGGGGGCCGGATGAGCAGTTCTTC
cdr3_aa: CASSLAAGGPDEQFF
j_call: TRBJ2-1
d_call: TRBD2
v_call: TRBV7-2
clone_size: NA

cdr3_nt: TGTGCCAGCAGCGTAAGTGGCGGGGATCCCTCGACCCAGTACTTC
cdr3_aa: CASSVSGGDPSTQYF
j_call: TRBJ2-5
d_call: NA
v_call: TRBV9
clone_size: NA

cdr3_nt: TGCGCCAGCAGCCAAGATTTGGACAGGGGGCACACTGAAGCTTTCTTT
cdr3_aa: CASSQDLDRGHTEAFF
j_call: TRBJ1-1
d_call: TRBD1
v_call: TRBV4-3
clone_size: NA